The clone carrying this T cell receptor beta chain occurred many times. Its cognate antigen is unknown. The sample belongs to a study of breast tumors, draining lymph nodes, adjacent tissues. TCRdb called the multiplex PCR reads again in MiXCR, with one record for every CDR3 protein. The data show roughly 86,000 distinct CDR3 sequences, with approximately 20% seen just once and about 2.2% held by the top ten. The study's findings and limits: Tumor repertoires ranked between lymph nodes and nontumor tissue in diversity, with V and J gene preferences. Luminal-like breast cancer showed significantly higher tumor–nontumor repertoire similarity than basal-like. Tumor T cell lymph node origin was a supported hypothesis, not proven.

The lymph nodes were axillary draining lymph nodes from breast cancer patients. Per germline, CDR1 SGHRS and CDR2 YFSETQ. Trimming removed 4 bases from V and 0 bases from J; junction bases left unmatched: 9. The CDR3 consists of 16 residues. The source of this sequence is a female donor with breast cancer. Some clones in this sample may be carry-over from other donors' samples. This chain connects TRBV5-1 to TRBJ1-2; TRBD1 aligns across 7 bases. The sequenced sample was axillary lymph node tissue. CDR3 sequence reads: CASSADRDSPNYGYTF. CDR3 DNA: TGCGCCAGCAGCGCGGATCGGGACAGCCCTAACTATGGCTACACCTTC.